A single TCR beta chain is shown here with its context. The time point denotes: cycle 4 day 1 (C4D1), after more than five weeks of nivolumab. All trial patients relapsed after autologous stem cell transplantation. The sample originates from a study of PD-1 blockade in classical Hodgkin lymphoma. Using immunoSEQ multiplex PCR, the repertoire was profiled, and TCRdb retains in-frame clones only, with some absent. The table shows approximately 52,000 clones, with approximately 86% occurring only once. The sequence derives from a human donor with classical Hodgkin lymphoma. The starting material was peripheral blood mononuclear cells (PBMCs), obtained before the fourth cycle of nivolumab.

The CDR3 nucleotides are TGCGCCAGCAGTGAGTCAATAGGAACTGGCCAAGAGACCCAGTACTTC. This encodes CASSESIGTGQETQYF. The chain has TRBV10-1 and TRBJ2-5; D gene uncertain. Germline V gene data show CDR1 as WNHNN and CDR2 as SYGVQD (reference sequence). V lost 0 bases to trimming and J lost 1 base, with 12 bases between them. The length of the CDR3 is 16 residues.